These 24 T cell receptor beta chains were all obtained from the same sample, sequenced in a study of blood T cells in healthy people across ages. A second PCR of 7 to 11 cycles used a sample-barcoded 5' primer and a J-beta primer mix. One entry per CDR3 protein results from TCRdb running MiXCR on the 5' RACE reads. The data show approximately 350,000 distinct CDR3 sequences, with about 52% seen just once and around 53% held by the top ten. The specimen sequenced was blood. The receptor set was obtained from a man in his sixties in good health.

V is TRBV5-1 and J is TRBJ2-3, with a tentative D call TRBD1 (5 bases). Germline loops: CDR1 SGHRS, CDR2 YFSETQ. This CDR3 spans 15 amino acids. V was clipped by 1 base and J by 5 bases, with 14 bases between them. The CDR3: CASSLLFREGDTQYF. The CDR3 coding sequence is TGCGCCAGCAGCTTGTTATTCAGGGAAGGAGATACGCAGTATTTT.

The genes are TRBV6-6 and TRBJ1-1; TRBD1 agrees at 7 bases. Per germline, CDR1 MNHNY and CDR2 SVGAGI (reference sequence). V gave up 5 bases and J gave up 2 bases; unmatched junction bases: 5. CDR3 size: 14 residues. The CDR3 is CASSVRQGNTEAFF. Here the CDR3 DNA reads TGTGCCAGCAGTGTCCGACAGGGTAACACTGAAGCTTTCTTT.

Turning to this clonotype: One end of the junction varies from germline; a read error may be responsible. The rearrangement joins TRBV5-1 to TRBJ2-1, with D unresolved. CDR3 size: 15 residues. Germline CDR1 reads SGHRS; CDR2 reads YFSETQ. This CDR3 reads CTSSLDVQTYNEQFF. In nucleotides, the CDR3 is TGCACCAGCAGCTTGGACGTCCAGACCTACAATGAGCAGTTCTTC.

This clonotype was found a few times. This chain connects TRBV12-1 to TRBJ2-5; TRBD2 was called by the table and not checked on the DNA. TRBV12-1 is listed as a pseudogene. The CDR3 covers 15 residues. The CDR3 DNA sequence: TGTGCCAGCAGCTCCCCGGGACTAGCTAAAGAGACCCAGTACTTC. Its protein product is CASSSPGLAKETQYF.

This clonotype was seen only a few times. This chain joins TRBV7-2 and TRBJ2-3, with D uncertain. CDR3 length: 13 residues. CDR1 SGHTA and CDR2 FQGNSA come from the germline V gene. Deletions cut 5 bases from V and 7 bases from J, with 13 bases between. The CDR3 loop is CASSPLLRNTQYF. The CDR3 DNA is TGTGCCAGCAGCCCGCTTTTGAGGAATACGCAGTATTTT.

This clonotype appeared a few times. The J gene is TRBJ1-2, the V gene TRBV28, with D maybe TRBD1 (5 bases). In germline, CDR1 is MDHEN, CDR2 SYDVKM. The CDR3 has 12 amino acids. V lost 5 bases, J lost 7 bases, and 11 bases lay in between. CDR3 residues: CASSIQGSGYTF. CDR3 DNA sequence: TGTGCCAGCAGTATCCAGGGATCTGGCTACACCTTC.

This clonotype appeared many times. The V call is TRBV20-1, the J call TRBJ1-2; D gene ambiguous. The CDR3 is 13 amino acids. Trimming took 5 bases from V and 4 from J, leaving 14 bases between them. Germline lookup yields CDR1 DFQATT and CDR2 SNEGSKA (reference sequence). The CDR3 bases are TGCAGTGCTCCCGCGCGGGGAGCCTATGGCTACACCTTC. Translated: CSAPARGAYGYTF.

The gene calls are TRBV6-2 or TRBV6-3 and TRBJ2-7, with 9 nucleotides matching TRBD2. Germline CDR1 reads MNHEY; CDR2 reads SVGEGT. This CDR3 contains 16 residues. V dropped 0 bases and J dropped 0; count of bases not matched to a gene: 3. The CDR3 sequence: CASSYSGSGSSYEQYF. DNA for the CDR3: TGTGCCAGCAGTTACTCGGGTAGCGGGAGCTCCTACGAGCAGTACTTC.

The chain recombines TRBV24-1 with TRBJ2-1; D perhaps matches TRBD1 (6 bases). This CDR3 comprises 15 residues. V lost 4 bases to trimming and J lost 6 bases, with 15 bases between them. CDR1 and CDR2 (germline): KGHDR, SFDVKD. The CDR3 is CATSEPNRVGNEQFF. CDR3 DNA sequence: TGTGCCACCAGTGAACCCAACAGGGTAGGCAATGAGCAGTTCTTC.

V gene TRBV29-1 combines with J gene TRBJ2-3, with 7 bases that match TRBD2. The CDR3 is 13 amino acids. The V gene end was trimmed by 4 bases and the J gene end by 6 bases; junction bases not matched to a gene: 7. Germline CDR1 SQVTM, CDR2 ANQGSEA. CDR3 coding DNA: TGCAGCGTTGGGGGGGGAGGGGCGGATACGCAGTATTTT. It translates to CSVGGGGADTQYF.

As for this clonotype: It may be a read error: a sequence one base away is much more abundant. The CDR3: CASSLSRDQYEQYF. CDR3 in DNA: TGTGCCAGCAGCTTAAGTAGGGATCAATACGAGCAGTACTTC. This sequence joins TRBV11-1 and TRBJ2-7; the D is unclear. The CDR3 has 14 residues. In germline, CDR1 is SGHAT, CDR2 FQDESV (reference sequence). V lost 2 bases, J lost 4 bases, and 12 bases lay in between.

On this clonotype: A much larger clone differs from this one at a single base, so this may be a read error. V usage is TRBV2 and J usage is TRBJ2-5; 10 bases are a match to TRBD1. The end of the DNA is better explained by TRBJ2-1, so the J call may be wrong. Germline lookup yields CDR1 SNHLY and CDR2 FYNNEI. CDR3 length equals 15 residues. The CDR3 coding sequence is TGTGCCAGCAGGCGGGACAGGGGTAGGGAAGAGACCCAGTTCTTC. Its protein is CASRRDRGREETQFF.

This clonotype was observed a handful of times. J is TRBJ1-1 and V is TRBV7-2; 10 bases fit TRBD1. CDR1 and CDR2 from the germline V gene are SGHTA and FQGNSA. CDR3 length: 14 residues. The J segment lost 5 bases and the V segment lost 5 bases, leaving 5 bases of the junction unmatched. This CDR3 reads CASSAGTGVTEAFF. The CDR3 nucleotides read TGTGCCAGCAGCGCCGGGACAGGGGTGACTGAAGCTTTCTTT.

This rearrangement joins TRBV7-2 to TRBJ1-6; the D gene is possibly TRBD1 (5 bases). The V end lost 5 bases, the J end lost 9 bases, and 17 bases lay between the germline ends. In germline, CDR1 is SGHTA, CDR2 FQGNSA. This CDR3 has 15 amino acids. CDR3: CASSPRQGGGSPLHF. DNA for the CDR3: TGTGCCAGCAGCCCCAGGCAGGGTGGGGGTTCACCCCTCCACTTT.

This clonotype was seen more than once but under ten times. The V gene is TRBV20-1, the J gene TRBJ2-1; D remains ambiguous. CDR3 size: 16 residues. Trimming stripped 2 bases from V and 6 bases from J, with 20 bases between. The germline V gene has CDR1 DFQATT and CDR2 SNEGSKA (reference sequence). CDR3 amino acids: CSARHPRGGVGNEQFF. The CDR3, as DNA: TGCAGTGCTAGACACCCACGTGGTGGTGTAGGCAATGAGCAGTTCTTC.

A few counts support this clonotype. The chain is built from TRBV9 and TRBJ2-7; no definite D call. The ends were cut back, 4 bases at V and 7 bases at J, with 15 bases in the middle. This CDR3 region has 13 residues. Germline V CDR1 and CDR2: SGDLS, YYNGEE. The CDR3 loop is CASSPNLANEQYF. The CDR3 DNA reads TGTGCCAGCAGCCCCAATTTGGCTAATGAGCAGTACTTC.

This clonotype was counted only a few times. The chain is built from TRBV4-2 and TRBJ2-3; 11 bases align to TRBD2. Losses at the gene ends were 5 bases for V and 3 bases for J; bases not matched to a gene: 19. This CDR3 comprises 20 residues. From germline, CDR1 is LGHNA and CDR2 YNFKEQ. The CDR3, as DNA: TGTGCCAGCAGCGCCCGGGCCGGGACTAGCGGAGACAGAAAGACAGATACGCAGTATTTT. Its translation is CASSARAGTSGDRKTDTQYF.

CDR3 nucleotides: TGTGCCAGCAGCTTAGCCCCAGCAACCAAAAACATTCAGTACTTC. The encoded protein is CASSLAPATKNIQYF. This sequence joins TRBV7-2 and TRBJ2-4; D remains ambiguous. This CDR3 has 15 residues. Between the trimmed V and J ends, which lost 0 bases and 2 bases, there was a span of 8 bases. CDR1 SGHTA and CDR2 FQGNSA come from the germline V gene.

This clonotype was counted between two and nine times. The chain recombines TRBV28 with TRBJ2-5; unclear D gene. The CDR3 runs to 12 residues. V gave up 5 bases and J gave up 4 bases, with 8 bases separating them. Germline V gene sequence: CDR1 MDHEN, CDR2 SYDVKM. The CDR3 DNA reads TGTGCCAGCAGTCCGGTTCGAGAGACCCAGTACTTC. It translates to CASSPVRETQYF.

The genes are TRBV9 and TRBJ2-1, with TRBD1 matching over 7 bases. The CDR3 is 15 residues long. Per germline, CDR1 SGDLS and CDR2 YYNGEE. The V and J ends lost 0 bases and 9 bases, in that order; junction bases with no gene match: 9. The CDR3 DNA follows: TGTGCCAGCAGCGTAGCTACGAGGGGGCAGGGTGAGCAGTTCTTC. It translates to CASSVATRGQGEQFF.

This chain uses TRBV12-3 or TRBV12-4 with TRBJ1-1, with no clear D. This CDR3 is 11 amino acids long. Trimming left V 4 bases short and J 7 bases short, with 7 bases between. The CDR3 nucleotides read TGTGCCAGCAGTTCGGTAGTTGAAGCTTTCTTT. Translated, it gives CASSSVVEAFF.

The chain carries TRBV7-3 and TRBJ2-1; maybe TRBD2 (6 bases). The J call is doubtful: the DNA matches TRBJ2-7 better. CDR3 length: 14 residues. In germline, CDR1 is SGHTA, CDR2 FQGTGA. The CDR3 protein is CASSESSVYNEQYF. Written as DNA, the CDR3 is TGTGCCAGCAGCGAATCTAGCGTTTACAATGAGCAGTACTTC.

The chain carries TRBV5-4 and TRBJ2-1, with a possible D match to TRBD1 (6 bases). The CDR3 contains 15 residues. CDR1 and CDR2 (germline): SGHNT, YYREEE (reference sequence). V lost 5 bases to trimming and J lost 2 bases, with 14 bases between them. This CDR3 is CASSSGVAPYNEQFF. In nucleotides, the CDR3 is TGTGCCAGCAGTTCAGGGGTAGCCCCCTACAATGAGCAGTTCTTC.

This clonotype was found many times. The gene calls are TRBV7-9 and TRBJ2-1; 9 bases match TRBD2. Germline lookup yields CDR1 SEHNR and CDR2 FQNEAQ (reference sequence). The ends lost 2 bases at V and 8 bases at J; junction bases unmatched: 7. The CDR3 runs to 15 residues. The chain's CDR3 is CASSLLRGRVDEQFF. CDR3 nucleotides: TGTGCCAGCAGCTTATTGCGCGGGAGGGTGGATGAGCAGTTCTTC.